A selection of T cell receptor beta chains follows, all from one sample in a study of vaccination and CD4 T cells after COVID-19. These receptors have no identified antigens. TCRdb re-derived calls from the PCR reads in MiXCR, one entry per CDR3 protein. Of about 19,000 distinct CDR3 sequences listed, 55% are singletons. The sequencing input was CD4+ T cells from blood, cultured in vitro. The receptors here all came from a human donor who had recovered from COVID-19. Both conserved end residues are part of each CDR3. Each record gives: D gene, J gene, V gene, clone size, CDR3 DNA, CDR3 protein. The D gene is left open where the match is weak. Not every row has a clone size; where given, it reads once, few, many or a size class.

>.|TRBJ1-5|TRBV2|few
TGTGCCAGCGCGCGGGAAGCGGGCAATCAGCCCCAGCATTTT
CASAREAGNQPQHF
>TRBD1|TRBJ1-2|TRBV19|.
TGTGCCAGTAGAGACAGGGGGGGTGACGATGGCTACACCTTC
CASRDRGGDDGYTF
>.|TRBJ1-1|TRBV5-1|.
TGCGCCAGCACCCGGTCGGGGAACACTGAAGCTTTCTTT
CASTRSGNTEAFF
>.|TRBJ1-6|TRBV6-2/TRBV6-3|.
TGTGCCAGTAAAGGTCGGATAAATTCACCCCTCCACTTT
CASKGRINSPLHF
>.|TRBJ1-1|TRBV18|.
TGTGCCAGCTCACCATCAACAGGGAATACTGGCGAAGCTTTCTTT
CASSPSTGNTGEAFF
>.|TRBJ2-7|TRBV2|few
TGTGCCAGCAGTGTAATGGACGAGCAGTACTTC
CASSVMDEQYF
>TRBD2|TRBJ2-1|TRBV19|.
TGTGCCAGTAGTAAGGGAATGGCGGGAGCTTACAATGAGCAGTTCTTC
CASSKGMAGAYNEQFF
>TRBD1|TRBJ1-2|TRBV28|.
TGTGCCAGCAGTTCGTCGGGACAGGTTGTTTATGGCTACACCTTC
CASSSSGQVVYGYTF
>.|TRBJ1-1|TRBV6-2/TRBV6-3|few
TGTGCCAGCGGGCGCCGTGGGACGGTGAACACTGAAGCTTTCTTT
CASGRRGTVNTEAFF
>TRBD1|TRBJ2-5|TRBV12-3/TRBV12-4|.
TGTGCCAGCAGTCTCACTTCGACAGGGGTAGAGACCCAGTACTTC
CASSLTSTGVETQYF
>.|TRBJ1-6|TRBV6-5|once
TGTGCCAGCAGTTACTCAGGCCGCTCCTATAATTCACCCCTCCACTTT
CASSYSGRSYNSPLHF
>.|TRBJ2-7|TRBV19|.
TGTGCCAGTAGTATACCGGCAGGGGTCCACGAGCAGTACTTC
CASSIPAGVHEQYF
>.|TRBJ2-3|TRBV15|.
TGTGCCACCAGCAGTTCAGCCGGGGCTACAGATACGCAGTATTTT
CATSSSAGATDTQYF
>TRBD2|TRBJ2-3|TRBV10-3|.
TGTGCCATCAGTGCGACGTCTAGCGGCCCTAGCACAGATACGCAGTATTTT
CAISATSSGPSTDTQYF
>TRBD2|TRBJ2-3|TRBV20-1|.
TGCAGTGCTAGAGATCGCAACGGGAGGGCGGCAGATACGCAGTATTTT
CSARDRNGRAADTQYF
>.|TRBJ1-5|TRBV19|.
TGTGCCAGTAGTATAGGCTACAGGGGCAATCAGCCCCAGCATTTT
CASSIGYRGNQPQHF
>.|TRBJ1-5|TRBV27|few
TGTGCCAGCAGTTTATTTGGTCAGCCCCAGCATTTT
CASSLFGQPQHF
>TRBD1|TRBJ2-1|TRBV11-2|.
TGTGCCAGCAGCTTTCGGACAGGGGACTTCGTGGACAATGAGCAGTTCTTC
CASSFRTGDFVDNEQFF
>.|TRBJ2-3|TRBV20-1|.
TGCAGTGCTAGAGTCACCCGGGGAACGCAGTATTTT
CSARVTRGTQYF
>.|TRBJ1-4|TRBV14|.
TGTGCCAGCAGCCAAGATACGGCTAATGAAAAACTGTTTTTT
CASSQDTANEKLFF
>.|TRBJ2-2|TRBV7-2|.
TGTGCCAGCAGCTTGAGGGCTGGGAACACCGGGGAGCTGTTTTTT
CASSLRAGNTGELFF
>TRBD2|TRBJ2-3|TRBV5-1|.
TGCGCCAGCAGCTCAGGGACTAGCGGCAAAAGCACAGATACGCAGTATTTT
CASSSGTSGKSTDTQYF
>.|TRBJ1-3|TRBV6-1|few
TGTGCCAGCAGCACCGAGGGCATGGCTTCTGGAAACACCATATATTTT
CASSTEGMASGNTIYF
>.|TRBJ2-7|TRBV20-1|.
TGCAGTGCGCCGGCAGCGGGTGCCGAGCAGTACTTC
CSAPAAGAEQYF
>.|TRBJ2-1|TRBV27|.
TGTGCCAGCAGAGACTTTAAGAGCTCCTACAATGAGCAGTTCTTC
CASRDFKSSYNEQFF
>.|TRBJ1-6|TRBV27|few
TGTGCCAGCAGCGGACGGCATAATTCACCCCTCCACTTT
CASSGRHNSPLHF
>TRBD2|TRBJ2-7|TRBV6-1|once
TGTGCCAGCAGGCGGGGACTAGAAGAAACCTACGAGCAGTACTTC
CASRRGLEETYEQYF
>.|TRBJ1-1|TRBV12-3/TRBV12-4|.
TGTGCCAGCAGTTTTAGGCAGAACACTGAAGCTTTCTTT
CASSFRQNTEAFF
>.|TRBJ2-3|TRBV7-9|.
TGTGCCAGCAGACCCCGAGGGGGCGGCGGGAGAACAGATACGCAGTATTTT
CASRPRGGGGRTDTQYF
>.|TRBJ1-1|TRBV20-1|few
TGCAGTGCCCGGACAGAGGGGATCACTGAAGCTTTCTTT
CSARTEGITEAFF
>.|TRBJ1-1|TRBV7-3|.
TGTGCCAGCAGCCACCCCGATATGTTCTCCAGGGGATATGCTTTCTTT
CASSHPDMFSRGYAFF
>TRBD1|TRBJ1-2|TRBV7-3|few
TGTGCCAGCAGATTAAGACAGGGGGGTGGCTACACCTTC
CASRLRQGGGYTF
>TRBD1|TRBJ2-7|TRBV28|.
TGTGCCAGCAGTACCCGAAGAGGGGGCGGGTACGAGCAGTACTTC
CASSTRRGGGYEQYF
>.|TRBJ1-4|TRBV6-1|.
TGTGCCAGCAGACCCGACAGGACTAATGAAAAACTGTTTTTT
CASRPDRTNEKLFF
>TRBD2|TRBJ2-3|TRBV7-8|.
TGTGCCAGCAGCTTTTCACCGGGAGGATGGGCAGATACGCAGTATTTT
CASSFSPGGWADTQYF
>.|TRBJ1-1|TRBV27|few
TGTGCCAGCAGCCCGCCCACAGGGATCACTGAAGCTTTCTTT
CASSPPTGITEAFF
>.|TRBJ2-5|TRBV20-1|few
TGCAGTGCCACCTGGTTAGAGACCCAGTACTTC
CSATWLETQYF
>.|TRBJ2-3|TRBV11-2|.
TGTGCCAGCAGCTTAGTTCCGGGGTACACAGATACGCAGTATTTT
CASSLVPGYTDTQYF
>.|TRBJ1-1|TRBV27|.
TGTGCCACCAGGCCCTGGGGGGCCCGGACTGAAGCTTTCTTT
CATRPWGARTEAFF
>TRBD2|TRBJ2-3|TRBV27|few
TGTGCCAGCAGTTTAAGGAGGTCTAGCGGGAGGGTAGATACGCAGTATTTT
CASSLRRSSGRVDTQYF
>.|TRBJ1-2|TRBV7-8|few
TGTGCCAGCAGCTTATCAATTAGTGGGGCTTTCTATGGCTACACCTTC
CASSLSISGAFYGYTF
>.|TRBJ2-5|TRBV7-9|.
TGTGCCAGTACCTGGGGGCCAGAGACCCAGTACTTC
CASTWGPETQYF
>.|TRBJ2-6|TRBV10-2|.
TGCGCCAGCTTTAGGGTTCCTGGGGCCAACGTCCTGACTTTC
CASFRVPGANVLTF
>.|TRBJ1-6|TRBV6-1|.
TGTGCCAGCAGTGAAGTCCCTCTTGGGGGCAGGTCACCCCTCCACTTT
CASSEVPLGGRSPLHF
>.|TRBJ2-5|TRBV10-3|.
TGTGCCATCAGTGATGGTAGTGCTGAGACCCAGTACTTC
CAISDGSAETQYF
>TRBD1|TRBJ1-6|TRBV19|.
TGTGCCAGTAGTACCCGGGACAGGGAGTCACCCCTCCACTTT
CASSTRDRESPLHF
>.|TRBJ2-7|TRBV2|few
TGTGCCAGCAGCCCGAACTACGAGCAGTACTTC
CASSPNYEQYF
>TRBD1|TRBJ1-1|TRBV4-3|.
TGCGCCAGCAGCCTCCTAGGACAGGGAGACACTGAAGCTTTCTTT
CASSLLGQGDTEAFF
>TRBD1|TRBJ1-4|TRBV7-9|.
TGTGCCAGCAGCCGCGGGACAGGAGACGAAAAACTGTTTTTT
CASSRGTGDEKLFF
>.|TRBJ1-4|TRBV5-4|.
TGTGCCAGCAGCTTGGATATGGGGGCAGGGGAAAAACTGTTTTTT
CASSLDMGAGEKLFF
>.|TRBJ2-5|TRBV4-2|.
TGTGCCAGCAGCCACAGGGGGGCTAGGGAGACCCAGTACTTC
CASSHRGARETQYF
>.|TRBJ2-5|TRBV7-9|.
TGTGCCAGCAGCCGGGGCAGGGGACTTTCCGAAGAGACCCAGTACTTC
CASSRGRGLSEETQYF
>.|TRBJ1-5|TRBV24-1|few
TGTGCCACCGCGGACAGTAATCAGCCCCAGCATTTT
CATADSNQPQHF
>.|TRBJ1-1|TRBV30|once
TGTGCCTGGAGTCCCACCGACTACATGAACACTGAAGCTTTCTTT
CAWSPTDYMNTEAFF
>TRBD1|TRBJ1-5|TRBV20-1|few
TGCAGTGCTACGGGACAGATGAATCAGCCCCAGCATTTT
CSATGQMNQPQHF
>TRBD1|TRBJ1-6|TRBV30|.
TGTGCCTGGAGTGTACAGGGGGATTCACCCCTCCACTTT
CAWSVQGDSPLHF
>TRBD2|TRBJ2-5|TRBV10-3|.
TGTGCCATCAGTCGGGGGGTCCAAGAGACCCAGTACTTC
CAISRGVQETQYF